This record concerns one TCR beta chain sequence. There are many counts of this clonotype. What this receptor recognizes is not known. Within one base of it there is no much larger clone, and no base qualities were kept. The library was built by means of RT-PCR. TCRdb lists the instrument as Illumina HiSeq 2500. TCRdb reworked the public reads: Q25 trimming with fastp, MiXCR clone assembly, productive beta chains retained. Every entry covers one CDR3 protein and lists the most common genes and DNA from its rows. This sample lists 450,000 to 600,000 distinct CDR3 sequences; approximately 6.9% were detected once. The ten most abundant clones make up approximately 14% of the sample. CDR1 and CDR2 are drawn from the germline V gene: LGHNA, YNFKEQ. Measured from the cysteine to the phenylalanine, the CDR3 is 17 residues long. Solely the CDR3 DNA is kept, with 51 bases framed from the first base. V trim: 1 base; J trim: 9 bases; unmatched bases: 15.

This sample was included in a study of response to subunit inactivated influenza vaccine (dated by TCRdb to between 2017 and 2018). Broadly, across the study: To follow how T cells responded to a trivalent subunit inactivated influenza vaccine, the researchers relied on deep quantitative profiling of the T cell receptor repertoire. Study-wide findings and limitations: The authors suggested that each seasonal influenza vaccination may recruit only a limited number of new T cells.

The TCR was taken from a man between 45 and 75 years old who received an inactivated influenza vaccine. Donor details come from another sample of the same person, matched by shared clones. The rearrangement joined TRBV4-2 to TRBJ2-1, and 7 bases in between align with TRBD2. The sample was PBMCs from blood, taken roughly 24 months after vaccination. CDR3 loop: CASSQVAGLGTVAEQFF. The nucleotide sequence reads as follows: TGTGCCAGCAGCCAAGTTGCAGGACTAGGGACCGTTGCTGAGCAGTTCTTC.